The rows below give T cell receptor beta chains drawn from one sample of a study of shared clonotypes between healthy human individuals. Clones were read by immunoSEQ multiplex PCR, and TCRdb kept only the in-frame ones, dropping some. This sample yields over 2 million clones, of which 85% to 95% are seen a single time; about 1.1% belongs to the top ten. Sequencing input: naive CD8+ T cells sorted from blood. The receptor set was obtained from a man aged 18 to 35 in good health. Each CDR3 is given without its conserved first and last residue.

TRBV5-4	TRBJ1-1	ASQEESTEAF
TRBV7-9	TRBJ2-3	ASRGVRGETDTQY
TRBV19	TRBJ1-1	ASADRVFTEAF
TRBV5-4	TRBJ2-2	ASSLGVRNTGELF
TRBV7-6	TRBJ2-5	ASSLGTGGFGETQY
TRBV6-1	TRBJ1-2	ASSGRVYGYT
TRBV9	TRBJ2-7	ASSPWGTYEQY
TRBV11-3	TRBJ2-1	ASSLGWDLNNEQF
TRBV9	TRBJ2-1	ASSVKSGLGADNEQF
TRBV10-1	TRBJ1-5	ASSESVGQPQH
TRBV15	TRBJ2-7	ATSRESVYEQY
TRBV5-6	TRBJ2-3	ASSYSLGVTDTQY
TRBV9	TRBJ2-1	ASSETGNEQF
TRBV9	TRBJ2-5	ASSVWGEETQY
TRBV27	TRBJ1-4	ASSLLGEKLF
TRBV13	TRBJ2-7	ASSSTTYEQY
TRBV14	TRBJ2-7	ASSFSDWEQY
TRBV6-5	TRBJ2-1	ASIKYLGSYNEQF
TRBV2	TRBJ1-3	ASSATGDGNTIY
TRBV10-2	TRBJ2-1	ASTTYDTSYNEQF
TRBV18	TRBJ2-7	ASSPSTYEQY
TRBV5-6	TRBJ2-1	ASSLAGTSPYNEQF
TRBV6-5	TRBJ2-1	ASSYLVGSVNEQF
TRBV15	TRBJ2-1	ATSVQRSGSLWNEQF
TRBV15	TRBJ1-3	ATSRDQESSGNTIY
TRBV10-2	TRBJ2-5	ASTREGSGETQY
TRBV12-2	TRBJ2-1	ASRMTSGEQF
TRBV27	TRBJ2-7	ASSLINPGTGVNEQY
TRBV4-1	TRBJ2-2	ASSQEAGGPAGELF
TRBV13	TRBJ2-5	ASSRTGARETQY
TRBV5-6	TRBJ2-1	ASSLPLLDHYNEQF
TRBV5-1	TRBJ1-1	ASSVRGADTEAF
TRBV7-9	TRBJ2-1	ASSLPRASYNEQF
TRBV19	TRBJ1-4	ATTDRADEKLF
TRBV5-1	TRBJ2-1	ASSLSVAVSYDEQF
TRBV4-3	TRBJ2-1	ASSQDWTSGKNEQF
TRBV11-2	TRBJ2-7	ASSLGFPSYEQY
TRBV18	TRBJ2-7	ASSPSSYEQY
TRBV5-5	TRBJ2-7	ASSLGLDEQY
TRBV10-3	TRBJ1-1	AASDRTGGNTEAF
TRBV27	TRBJ2-2	ASSVTSGNTGELF
TRBV20-1	TRBJ1-1	SARDYTEAF
TRBV18	TRBJ2-1	ASSPPPGNEQF
TRBV27	TRBJ2-1	ASSSGTSTYNEQF
TRBV29-1	TRBJ1-1	SVDQNTEAF
TRBV5-1	TRBJ2-2	ASGAEQGQLF
TRBV7-9	TRBJ2-5	ASSLATGGKETQY
TRBV10-3	TRBJ2-7	ASEGSSYEQY
TRBV5-4	TRBJ2-1	ASSLVQGVEQF
TRBV28	TRBJ2-1	ASSRIPSTRNEQF
TRBV7-8	TRBJ2-7	ASSLAFGGYEQY
TRBV4-3	TRBJ1-1	ASSQGGVEAF
TRBV5-6	TRBJ1-5	ASSSYWGIDRPQH
TRBV2	TRBJ2-3	ASSEVAGGLQDTQY
TRBV28	TRBJ1-1	ASSHPQVGTTEAF
TRBV19	TRBJ1-5	ASSQDREGHQPQH
TRBV4-3	TRBJ1-6	ASSQDSMGSRPLH
TRBV7-6	TRBJ1-1	ASSLAGGEAF
TRBV5-5	TRBJ2-3	ASSQANTDTQY
TRBV7-6	TRBJ2-7	ASSLLQGTDEQY